This T cell receptor beta chain derives from a study of lymphopenia after photon versus proton radiotherapy. The table came from immunoSEQ multiplex PCR; TCRdb's copy has only in-frame clones and leaves some out. The profile shows 15,000 to 20,000 clones, around nine tenths of them singletons. The CDR3 totals 14 residues. Germline V CDR1 and CDR2: MNHGY, SVAAGI. V lost 7 bases and J lost 4, with 16 bases in between. The chain links TRBV6-9 to TRBJ1-1, with D tentatively TRBD1 (5 bases). This receptor was obtained from a woman aged 60-70 years with cholangiocarcinoma. Some clones in this sample may be carry-over from other donors' samples. This material consisted of peripheral blood, taken from a patient treated with proton-based radiotherapy. The CDR3 DNA reads TGTGCCAGCACTCCCCCCGGGGGTGGCACTGAAGCTTTCTTT. Its protein product is CASTPPGGGTEAFF.